This T cell receptor beta chain is from a study of long-term antiretroviral therapy in people with HIV. Whole-study results and caveats: Diversity went up after ART and still fell short of transplant donor controls.

Sequencing used immunoSEQ v3.0 at survey level. TCRdb keeps only in-frame clones here, not all; method: immunoSEQ multiplex PCR. The table records around 17,000 clones, approximately 79% of them present only once. The V end was cut by 4 bases, the J end by 4 bases, with 9 bases between. Per the germline V gene, CDR1 is SGHDT and CDR2 is YYEEEE. The CDR3 is made up of 13 amino acids. A remark on this clone: The target antigen is unknown.

V gene TRBV5-6 combines with J gene TRBJ1-5, with D possibly TRBD1 on 5 matching bases. The receptor's source is a young man with HIV. Specimen: unsorted PBMCs, collected 0.1 years after starting antiretroviral therapy. The CDR3 is CASSRGYNQPQHF. CDR3 in DNA: TGTGCCAGCAGCCGGGGGTATAATCAGCCCCAGCATTTT. Using reference TRBV5-6 and TRBJ1-5 for the parts outside the CDR3, the full variable domain is DAGVTQSPTHLIKTRGQQVTLRCSPKSGHDTVSWYQQALGQGPQFIFQYYEEEERQRGNFPDRFSGHQFPNYSSELNVNALLLGDSALYLCASSRGYNQPQHFGDGTRLSIL.